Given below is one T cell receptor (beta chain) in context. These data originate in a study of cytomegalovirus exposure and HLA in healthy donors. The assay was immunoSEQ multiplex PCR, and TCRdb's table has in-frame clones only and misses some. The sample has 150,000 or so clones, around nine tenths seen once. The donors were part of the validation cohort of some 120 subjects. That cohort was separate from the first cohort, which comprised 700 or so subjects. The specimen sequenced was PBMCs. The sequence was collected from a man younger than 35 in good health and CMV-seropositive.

The CDR3 loop is CASSALAGFNEQFF. The CDR3 bases are TGTGCCAGCAGCGCCTTAGCGGGGTTCAATGAGCAGTTCTTC. This rearrangement joins TRBV7-8 to TRBJ2-1; 8 bases align to TRBD2. J was trimmed by 6 bases and V by 5 bases; bases with no gene match: 6. The germline gives CDR1 SGHVS, CDR2 FQNEAQ. CDR3 length: 14 amino acids.